These T cell receptor beta chains were read from a single sample in a study of PD-1 blockade in classical Hodgkin lymphoma. The assay was immunoSEQ multiplex PCR, and TCRdb's table has in-frame clones only and misses some. The sample has around 18,000 clones, roughly 65% seen once; the top ten hold just under 2.5%. The starting material was CD4+ T cells from blood, obtained before the fourth cycle of nivolumab. These receptors were taken from a human donor with classical Hodgkin lymphoma. Both conserved end residues are part of each CDR3. Each record gives: D gene, clone size, V gene, J gene, CDR3 protein, CDR3 DNA. The D gene is left open where the match is weak. Expanded clones get a size class; other rows say once, few or many, or leave the size out.

d_call: TRBD2; clone_size: NA; v_call: TRBV25-1; j_call: TRBJ2-3; cdr3_aa: CASSGLAGAADTQYF; cdr3_nt: TGTGCCAGCAGTGGCCTAGCGGGAGCCGCAGATACGCAGTATTTT
d_call: NA; clone_size: NA; v_call: TRBV5-5; j_call: TRBJ2-7; cdr3_aa: CASSLFTSVIYEQYF; cdr3_nt: TGTGCCAGCAGCTTGTTTACTTCGGTGATCTACGAGCAGTACTTC
d_call: TRBD2; clone_size: few; v_call: TRBV18; j_call: TRBJ2-5; cdr3_aa: CASSPVRPRGETQYF; cdr3_nt: TGTGCCAGCTCACCAGTGAGACCGCGGGGGGAGACCCAGTACTTC
d_call: TRBD1; clone_size: NA; v_call: TRBV27; j_call: TRBJ2-1; cdr3_aa: CASSLTGGSYNEQFF; cdr3_nt: TGTGCCAGCAGTTTAACAGGGGGGTCCTACAATGAGCAGTTCTTC
d_call: NA; clone_size: NA; v_call: TRBV5-6; j_call: TRBJ2-1; cdr3_aa: CASRVGGQYNEQFF; cdr3_nt: TGTGCCAGCAGAGTGGGAGGCCAGTACAATGAGCAGTTCTTC
d_call: TRBD1; clone_size: NA; v_call: TRBV14; j_call: TRBJ1-5; cdr3_aa: CASSKSGGGSNQPQHF; cdr3_nt: TGTGCCAGCAGCAAATCAGGGGGGGGTAGCAATCAGCCCCAGCATTTT
d_call: TRBD2; clone_size: NA; v_call: TRBV7-8; j_call: TRBJ2-5; cdr3_aa: CASSLGTSQETQYF; cdr3_nt: TGTGCCAGCAGCCTCGGGACTAGTCAAGAGACCCAGTACTTC
d_call: TRBD1; clone_size: NA; v_call: TRBV5-1; j_call: TRBJ2-3; cdr3_aa: CASSSGTGGIRRTDTQYF; cdr3_nt: TGCGCCAGCAGCTCCGGGACAGGGGGCATCAGAAGAACAGATACGCAGTATTTT
d_call: NA; clone_size: NA; v_call: TRBV5-6; j_call: TRBJ2-1; cdr3_aa: CASTLDNEQFF; cdr3_nt: TGTGCCAGCACCCTAGACAATGAGCAGTTCTTC
d_call: NA; clone_size: NA; v_call: TRBV7-9; j_call: TRBJ1-6; cdr3_aa: CASSLAGWASPLHF; cdr3_nt: TGTGCCAGCAGCTTAGCGGGCTGGGCTTCACCCCTCCACTTT
d_call: NA; clone_size: NA; v_call: TRBV4-3; j_call: TRBJ2-5; cdr3_aa: CASSQDLYTETQYF; cdr3_nt: TGCGCCAGCAGCCAAGATCTTTACACGGAGACCCAGTACTTC
d_call: TRBD2; clone_size: NA; v_call: TRBV18; j_call: TRBJ2-1; cdr3_aa: CASSPPLLAGGNEQFF; cdr3_nt: TGTGCCAGCTCACCACCGTTACTAGCGGGGGGCAATGAGCAGTTCTTC
d_call: NA; clone_size: NA; v_call: TRBV7-9; j_call: TRBJ1-1; cdr3_aa: CASSVQGGAGTEAFF; cdr3_nt: TGTGCCAGCAGCGTTCAAGGCGGGGCTGGGACTGAAGCTTTCTTT
d_call: TRBD2; clone_size: NA; v_call: TRBV7-2; j_call: TRBJ2-7; cdr3_aa: CASSMSATGGPYEQYF; cdr3_nt: TGTGCCAGCAGCATGAGTGCTACGGGAGGGCCCTACGAGCAGTACTTC
d_call: NA; clone_size: large; v_call: TRBV2; j_call: TRBJ1-2; cdr3_aa: CASSTLGSNGYTF; cdr3_nt: TGTGCCAGCAGCACCTTGGGGTCTAATGGCTACACCTTC
d_call: TRBD1; clone_size: NA; v_call: TRBV29-1; j_call: TRBJ2-5; cdr3_aa: CSVTGQGWETQYF; cdr3_nt: TGCAGCGTTACCGGACAGGGCTGGGAGACCCAGTACTTC
d_call: NA; clone_size: NA; v_call: TRBV6-5; j_call: TRBJ2-2; cdr3_aa: CASKFQGLTGELFF; cdr3_nt: TGTGCCAGCAAATTCCAGGGGTTAACCGGGGAGCTGTTTTTT
d_call: TRBD1; clone_size: NA; v_call: TRBV5-4; j_call: TRBJ2-7; cdr3_aa: CASSLAGTGIYEQYF; cdr3_nt: TGTGCCAGCAGCTTGGCCGGGACAGGGATCTACGAGCAGTACTTC
d_call: TRBD1; clone_size: once; v_call: TRBV9; j_call: TRBJ1-1; cdr3_aa: CASSLTGGTEAFF; cdr3_nt: TGTGCCAGCAGCCTCACAGGGGGCACTGAAGCTTTCTTT
d_call: NA; clone_size: NA; v_call: TRBV5-1; j_call: TRBJ1-5; cdr3_aa: CASSPGDPNQPQHF; cdr3_nt: TGCGCCAGCAGCCCCGGGGACCCCAATCAGCCCCAGCATTTT
d_call: NA; clone_size: NA; v_call: TRBV18; j_call: TRBJ1-5; cdr3_aa: CASSPQGSNQPQHF; cdr3_nt: TGTGCCAGCTCACCACAAGGTAGCAATCAGCCCCAGCATTTT
d_call: TRBD1; clone_size: few; v_call: TRBV2; j_call: TRBJ1-2; cdr3_aa: CASSGQGLIYGYTF; cdr3_nt: TGTGCCAGCAGTGGACAGGGGTTGATATACGGCTACACCTTC
d_call: TRBD2; clone_size: NA; v_call: TRBV7-2; j_call: TRBJ2-3; cdr3_aa: CASSLTSSTDTQYF; cdr3_nt: TGTGCCAGCAGCTTGACTAGCAGCACAGATACGCAGTATTTT
d_call: NA; clone_size: NA; v_call: TRBV9; j_call: TRBJ1-3; cdr3_aa: CASSAYRAGNTIYF; cdr3_nt: TGTGCCAGCAGCGCCTACAGGGCTGGAAACACCATATATTTT
d_call: TRBD1; clone_size: NA; v_call: TRBV28; j_call: TRBJ1-1; cdr3_aa: CASRPTGGFPEAFF; cdr3_nt: TGTGCCAGCAGACCCACAGGGGGCTTTCCTGAAGCTTTCTTT
d_call: NA; clone_size: NA; v_call: TRBV28; j_call: TRBJ2-7; cdr3_aa: CASSQLSREQYF; cdr3_nt: TGTGCCAGCAGTCAACTATCTCGTGAGCAGTACTTC
d_call: NA; clone_size: few; v_call: TRBV6-1; j_call: TRBJ2-7; cdr3_aa: CASSEGLSNYEQYF; cdr3_nt: TGTGCCAGCAGTGAAGGTCTGTCAAACTACGAGCAGTACTTC
d_call: NA; clone_size: NA; v_call: TRBV11-3; j_call: TRBJ2-1; cdr3_aa: CASSSPGVNNEQFF; cdr3_nt: TGTGCCAGCAGCTCCCCAGGGGTGAACAATGAGCAGTTCTTC
d_call: NA; clone_size: NA; v_call: TRBV5-6; j_call: TRBJ2-2; cdr3_aa: CASSLSVGELFF; cdr3_nt: TGTGCCAGCAGCTTGAGCGTCGGGGAGCTGTTTTTT
d_call: NA; clone_size: NA; v_call: TRBV7-3; j_call: TRBJ2-1; cdr3_aa: CASSLSRERNNEQFF; cdr3_nt: TGTGCCAGCAGCTTATCCCGGGAACGAAACAATGAGCAGTTCTTC
d_call: NA; clone_size: NA; v_call: TRBV28; j_call: TRBJ1-1; cdr3_aa: CASSFLGGRNTEAFF; cdr3_nt: TGTGCCAGCAGTTTCTTGGGGGGCCGGAACACTGAAGCTTTCTTT
d_call: NA; clone_size: once; v_call: TRBV28; j_call: TRBJ1-2; cdr3_aa: CASSLGAMVFGYTF; cdr3_nt: TGTGCCAGCAGTTTAGGCGCCATGGTTTTTGGCTACACCTTC
d_call: TRBD2; clone_size: NA; v_call: TRBV27; j_call: TRBJ2-3; cdr3_aa: CASSLLGEGRDTQYF; cdr3_nt: TGTGCCAGCAGTTTATTGGGGGAGGGCCGGGATACGCAGTATTTT
d_call: NA; clone_size: NA; v_call: TRBV5-1; j_call: TRBJ2-3; cdr3_aa: CASSSSGMSDTQYF; cdr3_nt: TGCGCCAGCAGCTCTTCAGGGATGTCAGATACGCAGTATTTT
d_call: NA; clone_size: NA; v_call: TRBV28; j_call: TRBJ2-5; cdr3_aa: CASTRGGVETQYF; cdr3_nt: TGTGCCAGCACCCGAGGGGGGGTCGAGACCCAGTACTTC
d_call: NA; clone_size: NA; v_call: TRBV28; j_call: TRBJ2-3; cdr3_aa: CASASRSTDTQYF; cdr3_nt: TGTGCCAGCGCCTCTCGGAGCACAGATACGCAGTATTTT
d_call: TRBD2; clone_size: NA; v_call: TRBV7-9; j_call: TRBJ2-3; cdr3_aa: CASSLDAGGLTDTQYF; cdr3_nt: TGTGCCAGCAGCTTAGATGCGGGAGGGCTCACAGATACGCAGTATTTT
d_call: NA; clone_size: NA; v_call: TRBV30; j_call: TRBJ2-1; cdr3_aa: CAWSLDGGRYNEQFF; cdr3_nt: TGTGCCTGGAGCCTAGACGGGGGGCGGTACAATGAGCAGTTCTTC
d_call: NA; clone_size: few; v_call: TRBV11-3; j_call: TRBJ1-6; cdr3_aa: CASSLGLKNSPLHF; cdr3_nt: TGTGCCAGCAGCCTTGGACTGAAGAATTCACCCCTCCACTTT